This entry lists 13 T cell receptor beta chains sequenced from one sample in a study of T cells expressing NK-cell markers. TCRdb reprocessed the 5' RACE reads, keeping one entry per CDR3 protein, no DNA. This repertoire includes about 400,000 distinct CDR3 sequences. Sequencing used blood T cells: a sorted CD56 or NKG2C T cell subset, CD4+ or CD8+ T cells, or bulk PBMC T cells (not recorded which). Receptors were obtained from a woman between 45 and 60 years old in good health.

The chain links TRBV9 to TRBJ2-1. The germline V gene encodes CDR1 SGDLS and CDR2 YYNGEE. The CDR3 loop spans 11 amino acids. The chain's CDR3 is CASGLQNEQFF.

The genes are TRBV12-3 or TRBV12-4 and TRBJ2-2; the D call of TRBD1 rests on TCRdb alone, since no DNA is present to check it. The CDR3 length is 13 residues. The CDR3 sequence is CASSRQGTGELFF.

The chain uses TRBV7-9 and TRBJ2-5; TCRdb returns TRBD1, unconfirmable since there is no DNA. The CDR3 is made up of 16 amino acids. Germline V gene data show CDR1 as SEHNR and CDR2 as FQNEAQ (reference sequence). This CDR3 is CASSLGGQGSSETQYF.

The chain joins TRBV12-3 or TRBV12-4 to TRBJ2-5; TCRdb's D call of TRBD2 is untestable without DNA. The CDR3 sequence is 15 residues long. The CDR3 sequence is CASSDGTRRGETQYF.

The chain carries TRBV5-1 and TRBJ2-3; TCRdb picks TRBD1, but there is no DNA to check that call. CDR1 and CDR2 from the germline V gene are SGHRS and YFSETQ. This CDR3 has 14 residues. The CDR3: CASSTGGYTDTQYF.

The V gene is TRBV3-1, the J gene TRBJ2-2; TCRdb proposes TRBD2, but this gene call is untestable without DNA. The CDR3 extends over 16 amino acids. Germline V gives CDR1 LGHDT, CDR2 YNNKEL (reference sequence). CDR3 residues: CASSQGTSRAEGELFF.

This chain joins TRBV5-6 and TRBJ2-4. Germline V gene data show CDR1 as SGHDT and CDR2 as YYEEEE. The length of the CDR3 is 13 residues. CDR3: CASSSGGLNIQYF. The whole variable domain, remainder taken from reference TRBV5-6 and TRBJ2-4, is DAGVTQSPTHLIKTRGQQVTLRCSPKSGHDTVSWYQQALGQGPQFIFQYYEEEERQRGNFPDRFSGHQFPNYSSELNVNALLLGDSALYLCASSSGGLNIQYFGAGTRLSVL.

The chain has TRBV27 and TRBJ1-4; checking the TCRdb D call of TRBD1 is not possible without DNA. The length of the CDR3 is 15 residues. The V gene's germline CDR1 is MNHEY and CDR2 SMNVEV (reference sequence). The CDR3 spells CASSSWDRDGEKLFF.

The gene calls are TRBV20-1 and TRBJ1-1; TCRdb outputs TRBD1, but without DNA this stays unchecked. CDR1 and CDR2 from the germline V gene are DFQATT and SNEGSKA (reference sequence). The CDR3 spans 13 residues. This chain's CDR3 is CSAEGLAEGVAFF.

The V and J genes are TRBV27 and TRBJ2-3; the D call from TCRdb, TRBD2, cannot be confirmed without DNA. Germline loops: CDR1 MNHEY, CDR2 SMNVEV (reference sequence). The CDR3 totals 16 residues. This CDR3 is CASSLGTSGRTDTQYF.

The V gene is TRBV3-1, the J gene TRBJ2-5; TCRdb's D call of TRBD2 is untestable without DNA. CDR3 length: 15 amino acids. CDR1 is LGHDT and CDR2 is YNNKEL in the germline V gene (reference sequence). The CDR3 is CASSQEAAAQETQYF.

The V gene is TRBV19, the J gene TRBJ2-5; the TCRdb D gene call, TRBD1, has no DNA to confirm it. CDR3 length: 15 amino acids. The germline V gene has CDR1 LNHDA and CDR2 SQIVND (reference sequence). The CDR3 spells CASSTSNRGGETQYF. Looking up the rest from reference TRBV19 and TRBJ2-5 gives the full variable domain: DGGITQSPKYLFRKEGQNVTLSCEQNLNHDAMYWYRQDPGQGLRLIYYSQIVNDFQKGDIAEGYSVSREKKESFPLTVTSAQKNPTAFYLCASSTSNRGGETQYFGPGTRLLVL.

The V and J genes are TRBV2 and TRBJ2-1; there is no DNA to check the TCRdb D call of TRBD2. In germline, CDR1 is SNHLY, CDR2 FYNNEI. CDR3 size: 14 residues. The CDR3 reads CASSELGGPYEQFF.